This T cell receptor (beta chain) was profiled in a study of OX40 agonist ivuxolimab in advanced cancers. Looking at the study overall: Ivuxolimab, which patients received intravenously every 2 weeks, was dosed at 0.01 to 10 mg/kg.

The repertoire was sequenced with immunoSEQ multiplex PCR; TCRdb's copy has only in-frame clones and lacks some. The repertoire holds tens of thousands of clones, with under 90% as singletons. The V end was cut by 4 bases, the J end by 4 bases, with 20 bases between. This CDR3 has 16 residues. Germline CDR1 is SGHNT and CDR2 is YYREEE (reference sequence). Of note for this clone: Its cognate antigen is unknown.

Study-wide results and caveats: In CD8+ T cells, expanded clones were on average more numerous than in CD4+.

The TCR comes from an adult with an advanced solid tumor such as melanoma, head and neck, liver or kidney cancer. The rearrangement links TRBV5-4 to TRBJ1-2; D perhaps matches TRBD1 (5 bases). The sequenced sample was CD4+ or CD8+ T cells sorted from blood, obtained in a trial of the OX40 agonist ivuxolimab. In DNA, the CDR3 is TGTGCCAGCAGCCCGGGACCAACAATCCAGGCCTATGGCTACACCTTC. Translated, it gives CASSPGPTIQAYGYTF.